The entry below gives a single T cell receptor beta chain sequence along with its context. The data were produced by immunoSEQ multiplex PCR, yet TCRdb's version contains in-frame clones alone and is incomplete. The sample lists about 96,000 clones, roughly 75% occurring once. The data stem from a study of blood T cell repertoires in COVID-19. Background on the study: Sources were T cells, B-cell-depleted T cells, or PBMCs; the material itself was cDNA or gDNA.

This clonotype was obtained from a man aged 45 to 65 who had recovered from COVID-19. The sequencing sample was made of peripheral blood.

The CDR3 sequence: CATRTVNSGNTIYF. The CDR3 DNA sequence: TGTGCCACCAGGACAGTTAACTCTGGAAACACCATATATTTT. V usage is TRBV6-5 and J usage is TRBJ1-3; perhaps TRBD1 as D (6 bases). The CDR3 has 14 amino acids. The V end was cut by 10 bases, the J end by 0 bases, with 13 bases between. Germline V CDR1 and CDR2: MNHEY, SVGAGI.